This T cell receptor (beta chain) was sequenced for a study of tumor and adjacent non-tumor tissue in lung cancer. Whole-study results and caveats: Shorter survival was associated with higher TCR diversity in tumors. Significantly higher TCR diversity was found in tumor than normal lung. Normal lung showed higher cumulative top 100 clone frequency than tumor.

TCRbeta libraries were built with three rounds of nested PCR, modified from ARM-PCR. TCRdb reprocessed the multiplex PCR reads with MiXCR, giving one entry per CDR3 protein. The profile covers tens of thousands of distinct CDR3 sequences, with about two thirds appearing a single time and 25% to 35% taken by the ten largest. A remark on this clonotype: Its antigen is undetermined.

Germline values: CDR1 SEHNR, CDR2 FQNEAQ (reference sequence). The CDR3 is made up of 12 amino acids. Trimming removed 8 bases from V and 8 bases from J, with 15 bases in between. The template was RNA from unsorted bulk tissue. Distant lung tissue was collected more than 3 cm away from the tumor edge. Donors were chemotherapy-naive, newly diagnosed lung cancer surgical patients in China, August–late 2014. The V call is TRBV7-9, the J call TRBJ1-2, with D perhaps TRBD1 (5 bases). The source is a woman in her 50s with non-small cell lung cancer. Sequencing used distant non-tumor lung tissue. This CDR3 reads CASDSGRGGYTF. The CDR3 nucleotides are TGTGCCAGCGATTCGGGGCGAGGGGGCTACACCTTC.